This TCR beta chain was obtained from a study of beta chain features in type 1 diabetes. At the level of the study: The study examined some 110,000,000 sorted cells across all samples.

The CDR3 is 15 amino acids. Looked up from germline, CDR1 is MNHEY and CDR2 is SVGAGI. V gave up 6 bases and J gave up 0 bases; unmatched junction bases: 4. The entirety of the isolated RNA underwent reverse transcription, so expressed TCRB transcripts were sequenced. Sequencing was performed with immunoSEQ multiplex PCR; in TCRdb, only in-frame clones are kept and a portion is missing. The data contain 310,000 or so clones, roughly 9% of them singletons. Based on CD45RO/CCR7/CD25/CD127/CD95/CD27, CD4+ regulatory, stem cell-like memory, naive and central memory cells were sorted. Study findings and constraints: Shorter TCRB CDR3s, moderately but significantly so, were found in Type 1 diabetes patients in all four CD4+ subsets. Reads derived from cDNA could over-represent cells showing high TCR expression. The naive, central memory and Treg TCRB repertoires showed an apparent similarity that was greater among patients than among healthy donors.

Comments on this clone: Its target is not known.

Input material: central memory CD4+ T cells from blood. The V and J genes are TRBV6-5 and TRBJ2-3, with TRBD1 matching over 9 bases. The receptor comes from a man aged 30 to 39 with type 1 diabetes. CDR3 in amino acids: CASRGTGSSTDTQYF. The DNA of the CDR3 is TGTGCCAGCAGGGGGACAGGGAGCAGCACAGATACGCAGTATTTT.